This TCR beta chain was identified in a study of OX40 agonist ivuxolimab in advanced cancers. Study-level background: A mean age of around 66 years, range about 20 to 85, was recorded, and approximately 85% were male. Treatment received earlier with anti-PD-1, anti-PD-L1 or anti-CTLA-4 agents was allowed, and 40% had some.

The protocol was immunoSEQ multiplex PCR, while the TCRdb copy is restricted to in-frame clones and leaves out a portion. The repertoire holds about 67,000 clones, with about 88% as singletons. Study results and caveats: Within 6 weeks, CD4+ and CD8+ blood T cells expanded clonally at 0.1 to 3.0 mg/kg.

On this clone itself: No antigen is known for it.

At baseline, cycle 4 day 1, and cycle 7 day 1, blood was sampled. Germline values: CDR1 LNHNV, CDR2 YYDKDF (reference sequence). V lost 3 bases to trimming and J lost 8 bases; unmatched junction nucleotides: 9. CDR3 length equals 16 residues. The receptor comes from an adult with an advanced solid tumor such as melanoma, head and neck, liver or kidney cancer. Sequencing used CD4+ or CD8+ T cells sorted from blood, obtained in a trial of the OX40 agonist ivuxolimab. The genes are TRBV15 and TRBJ2-1; 11 nucleotides align to TRBD2. The CDR3 sequence is CATSSLLAGDQDEQFF. The CDR3 nucleotides are TGTGCCACCAGCAGCCTACTAGCGGGAGATCAGGATGAGCAGTTCTTC.